A selection of T cell receptor beta chains follows, all from one sample in a study of STAT5B mutations in CD4+ large granular lymphocyte leukemia. TCRdb's copy holds only in-frame clones and misses some; the assay was immunoSEQ multiplex PCR. Here the sample spans around 47,000 clones, 65% to 85% being singletons. Material: CD4+ T cells from blood buffy coats. The receptors here all came from a human donor in good health. CDR3s include the opening cysteine and the closing phenylalanine or tryptophan. A D gene is named only where the DNA matches it firmly. Clone size is shown for a subset of rows, as once, few, many or a class of expanded clone.

D gene	V gene	J gene	CDR3 length	clone size	CDR3 protein	CDR3 DNA
TRBD2	TRBV6-5	TRBJ2-7	16	.	CASSSRLAGFFHEQYF	TGTGCCAGCAGTTCCCGACTAGCGGGGTTCTTCCACGAGCAGTACTTC
.	TRBV7-9	TRBJ1-5	15	.	CASSLRGGSNQPQHF	TGTGCCAGCAGCTTAAGGGGTGGGAGCAATCAGCCCCAGCATTTT
.	TRBV5-1	TRBJ2-7	14	.	CASSLVGRANEQYF	TGCGCCAGCAGCTTGGTGGGCAGGGCTAACGAGCAGTACTTC
TRBD2	TRBV4-1	TRBJ2-3	17	.	CASRLGRLAGSDDTQYF	TGCGCCAGCAGGCTAGGCCGACTAGCGGGGAGTGATGATACGCAGTATTTT
TRBD1	TRBV7-3	TRBJ1-2	14	.	CASSATGGGYGYTF	TGTGCCAGCAGCGCGACAGGGGGCGGGTATGGCTACACCTTC
.	TRBV5-1	TRBJ2-1	15	.	CASSLEGISYNEQFF	TGCGCCAGCAGCTTGGAGGGGATTTCCTACAATGAGCAGTTCTTC
.	TRBV28	TRBJ2-3	15	once	CASSSEGVGPDTQYF	TGTGCCAGCAGTTCTGAAGGGGTTGGGCCAGATACGCAGTATTTT
.	TRBV7-9	TRBJ2-7	14	.	CASSLTGNSYEQYF	TGTGCCAGCAGCTTAACAGGGAATTCCTACGAGCAGTACTTC
TRBD2	TRBV9	TRBJ2-1	18	.	CASSVGLAGESSYNEQFF	TGTGCCAGCAGCGTAGGTCTAGCGGGAGAGAGCTCCTACAATGAGCAGTTCTTC
.	TRBV6-5	TRBJ2-5	15	.	CASSYSGAGQETQYF	TGTGCCAGCAGTTACTCTGGTGCGGGACAAGAGACCCAGTACTTC
.	TRBV20-1	TRBJ2-5	10	.	CSAYEIAQYF	TGCAGTGCTTATGAGATAGCCCAGTACTTC
.	TRBV5-5	TRBJ2-2	14	.	CASRPGPDTGELFF	TGTGCCAGCAGACCAGGACCGGACACCGGGGAGCTGTTTTTT
TRBD1	TRBV6-1	TRBJ2-7	13	once	CASARDRGYEQYF	TGTGCCAGCGCCCGGGACAGGGGGTACGAGCAGTACTTC
.	TRBV11-2	TRBJ1-3	15	.	CASSFLSSSGNTIYF	TGTGCCAGCAGCTTCCTATCTAGCTCTGGAAACACCATATATTTT
.	TRBV18	TRBJ2-7	13	.	CASSQELAGEQYF	TGTGCCAGCTCACAAGAACTAGCCGGCGAGCAGTACTTC
.	TRBV5-1	TRBJ2-2	16	.	CASSLGASIDTGELFF	TGCGCCAGCAGCTTGGGGGCAAGCATAGACACCGGGGAGCTGTTTTTT
.	TRBV5-1	TRBJ1-4	14	.	CASSKDINLEKLFF	TGCGCCAGCAGCAAGGACATTAATTTAGAAAAACTGTTTTTT
.	TRBV7-9	TRBJ1-6	14	.	CASSLSPQVSPLHF	TGTGCCAGCAGCTTAAGTCCGCAGGTATCACCCCTCCACTTT
.	TRBV6-6	TRBJ1-6	15	few	CASSYSLSYNSPLHF	TGTGCCAGCAGTTACAGTCTCTCCTATAATTCACCCCTCCACTTT
TRBD1	TRBV6-5	TRBJ1-2	14	.	CASRLGQGSGGYTF	TGTGCCAGCAGACTCGGACAGGGTTCGGGGGGCTACACCTTC
.	TRBV5-1	TRBJ1-2	12	once	CASSLDTYGYTF	TGCGCCAGCAGCTTGGATACTTATGGCTACACCTTC
TRBD2	TRBV7-2	TRBJ2-7	15	.	CASRPGLAETYEQYF	TGTGCCAGCAGACCCGGACTAGCGGAGACCTACGAGCAGTACTTC
.	TRBV7-3	TRBJ2-2	13	few	CASSSHPDRELFF	TGTGCCAGCAGCTCCCACCCGGACAGAGAGCTGTTTTTT
.	TRBV6-5	TRBJ1-2	14	.	CASSFAGGDYGYTF	TGTGCCAGCAGTTTCGCGGGCGGTGACTATGGCTACACCTTC
.	TRBV5-1	TRBJ2-1	15	.	CASSLGDSHGDEQFF	TGCGCCAGCAGCTTAGGGGACTCCCACGGGGATGAGCAGTTCTTC
.	TRBV27	TRBJ1-2	13	.	CASSPTGRYGYTF	TGTGCCAGCAGTCCCACAGGCCGCTATGGCTACACCTTC
.	TRBV2	TRBJ2-3	16	.	CASSESRGGFLDTQYF	TGTGCCAGCAGTGAATCGAGGGGGGGCTTTCTAGATACGCAGTATTTT
.	TRBV10-3	TRBJ1-6	15	.	CAISEQNTQNSPLHF	TGTGCCATCAGTGAACAGAACACTCAGAATTCACCCCTCCACTTT
TRBD1	TRBV2	TRBJ2-3	13	.	CASGTGGEYTQYF	TGTGCCAGCGGGACAGGGGGCGAGTATACGCAGTATTTT
TRBD2	TRBV5-4	TRBJ2-7	17	.	CASSLAVAGVPPYEQYF	TGTGCCAGCAGCTTGGCGGTAGCGGGAGTTCCCCCCTACGAGCAGTACTTC
TRBD1	TRBV20-1	TRBJ2-7	11	.	CSAWDSYEQYF	TGCAGTGCATGGGACAGCTACGAGCAGTACTTC
.	TRBV6-1	TRBJ2-3	12	once	CATPTLRGTQYF	TGTGCCACCCCTACTCTTCGCGGTACGCAGTATTTT
TRBD2	TRBV5-1	TRBJ2-1	15	.	CASSSTSGNYNEQFF	TGCGCCAGCAGCTCGACTAGCGGGAACTACAATGAGCAGTTCTTC
.	TRBV5-5	TRBJ1-1	14	.	CASSLARGNTEAFF	TGTGCCAGCAGCTTGGCTAGAGGGAACACTGAAGCTTTCTTT
TRBD1	TRBV7-2	TRBJ1-1	14	.	CASSHRTGGSEAFF	TGTGCCAGCAGCCACCGGACAGGGGGCTCTGAAGCTTTCTTT
.	TRBV19	TRBJ2-5	15	.	CASSTDLAFRETQYF	TGTGCCAGTAGTACCGATCTAGCGTTCCGAGAGACCCAGTACTTC
TRBD1	TRBV5-4	TRBJ1-2	18	.	CASSGLNRAGQGAEGYTF	TGTGCCAGCAGCGGCTTGAATAGAGCGGGACAGGGGGCAGAAGGCTACACCTTC
.	TRBV27	TRBJ1-1	14	.	CASSLSAGISEAFF	TGTGCCAGCAGTTTATCGGCAGGGATATCGGAAGCTTTCTTT
.	TRBV19	TRBJ2-5	16	.	CASSIPSVPAGETQYF	TGTGCCAGTAGTATCCCCTCGGTTCCCGCGGGAGAGACCCAGTACTTC
.	TRBV10-2	TRBJ1-2	13	.	CASSESRKYGYTF	TGCGCCAGCAGTGAGTCCAGAAAGTATGGCTACACCTTC
TRBD1	TRBV4-2	TRBJ1-2	16	.	CASSQAGDRDNYGYTF	TGTGCCAGCAGCCAAGCAGGGGACAGGGATAACTATGGCTACACCTTC
.	TRBV14	TRBJ1-4	15	.	CASSQIRRGGEKLFF	TGTGCCAGCAGCCAAATACGCAGGGGTGGGGAAAAACTGTTTTTT
.	TRBV28	TRBJ2-7	14	.	CASTVSGLTYEQYF	TGTGCCAGCACTGTCTCGGGATTGACCTACGAGCAGTACTTC